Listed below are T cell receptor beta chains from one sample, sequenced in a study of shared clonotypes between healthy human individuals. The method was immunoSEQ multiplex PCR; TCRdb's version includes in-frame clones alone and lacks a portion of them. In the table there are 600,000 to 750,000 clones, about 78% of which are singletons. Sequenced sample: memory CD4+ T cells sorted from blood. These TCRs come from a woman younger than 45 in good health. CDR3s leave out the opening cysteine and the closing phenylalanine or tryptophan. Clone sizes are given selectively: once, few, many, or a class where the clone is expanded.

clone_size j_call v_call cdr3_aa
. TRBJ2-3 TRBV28 ASSLGGQGGGTQY
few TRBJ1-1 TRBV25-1 ASSERGPPPGNTEAF
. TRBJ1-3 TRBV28 ASGDFRTGGGGNTIY
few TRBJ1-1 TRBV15 ATSRDWAPATEAF
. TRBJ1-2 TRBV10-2 ATQGLGGTMGGYT
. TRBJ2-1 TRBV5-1 ASSLGTSGSRTYNEQF
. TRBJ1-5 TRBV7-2 ASSPVAPGGGGPQH
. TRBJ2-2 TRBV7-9 ASSQGPGELF
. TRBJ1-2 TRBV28 ASSSNTYGYT
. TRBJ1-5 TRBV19 ASRQRNSNSNQPQH
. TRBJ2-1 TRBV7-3 ASARGYNREQF
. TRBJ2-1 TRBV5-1 ASSPDSTGYNEQF
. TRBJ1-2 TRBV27 ASSKTGGNGYT
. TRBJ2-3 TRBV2 ASTSMGTRGETQY
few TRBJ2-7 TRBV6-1 ASFRTSRPYEQY
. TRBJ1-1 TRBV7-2 ASSPQRDTEAF
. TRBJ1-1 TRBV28 ASSPSAKARLGAF
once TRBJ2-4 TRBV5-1 ASSADGLAKNIQY
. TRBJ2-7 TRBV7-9 ASSLGGTYEQY
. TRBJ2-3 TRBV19 ASSELAGGYTQY
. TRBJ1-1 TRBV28 ASNVVAGIKGAF
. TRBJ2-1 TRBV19 ASSIDTGTGGYNEQF
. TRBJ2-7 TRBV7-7 ASSSQGNAYEQY
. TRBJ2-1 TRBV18 ASSPQFQRAGYNEQF
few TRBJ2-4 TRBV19 ASSIEEWRDIQY
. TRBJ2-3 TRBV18 ASSKSSGSTASTDTQY
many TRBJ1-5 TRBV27 ASRGTGNQPQH